Reported below is one TCR beta chain. Its matching antigen is unknown. The data are from a study of T cell responses to AZD1222 COVID-19 vaccine. Findings and limits, study-wide: Only a handful of AZD1222 recipients, roughly 6 in all, had baseline seropositivity. The study found Spike-specific TCR breadth and depth rose after two AZD1222 doses.

With V trimmed by 7 bases and J by 5 bases, 11 bases remained unmatched. Looked up from germline, CDR1 is SGDLS and CDR2 is YYNGEE. The CDR3 runs 15 residues. Produced via immunoSEQ multiplex PCR; TCRdb's table is partial and in-frame only. The sample lists around 190,000 clones; 85% to 95% were seen once. The receptor's source is an adult in good health. The chain joins TRBV9 to TRBJ2-2, with 7 bases identical to TRBD1. This specimen was peripheral blood, taken on day 0 of AZD1222 vaccination. The CDR3, as DNA: TGTGCCAGCCAGGGTCCGGGACAGCGAACCGGGGAGCTGTTTTTT. Amino acid sequence: CASQGPGQRTGELFF.